This T cell receptor (beta chain) was captured by sequencing in a study of shared clonotypes between healthy human individuals. Using immunoSEQ multiplex PCR, the repertoire was profiled, and TCRdb retains in-frame clones only, with some absent. The sample comprises 2 million to 2.5 million clones, 92% of which are singletons, and 0.37% rests with the top ten. Turning to this clone: A much larger clonotype is one base distant, so this may be a read error. This sample includes further DNA sequences coding for the same CDR3.

Germline-derived CDR1 and CDR2 are SGHDN and FVKESK. V was pared by 4 bases and J by 1 base, with 7 bases between. The CDR3 covers 13 residues. This receptor was obtained from a man between 18 and 29 years old in good health. Some clones in this sample may be carry-over from other donors' samples. The chain joins TRBV14 to TRBJ1-1; D ambiguous. The sample was naive CD4+ T cells from PBMCs. Documented subset: CD45RA+ positively selected. CDR3 nucleotides: TGTGCCAGCAGCCCTACAAGGAACACTGAAGCTTTCTTT. Encoded protein: CASSPTRNTEAFF.